This is a list of T cell receptor beta chains from one sample in a study of blood T cell repertoires in COVID-19. Libraries were prepared by immunoSEQ multiplex PCR; TCRdb keeps only in-frame clonotypes and omits some of them. The repertoire consists of under 35,000 clones, with 88% occurring once and the leading ten covering under 10%. Specimen: peripheral blood. The receptors derive from a woman between 50 and 59 years old with active COVID-19. The CDR3 runs from the conserved cysteine through the conserved F or W. The order of the fields is clone size, V gene, D gene, J gene, CDR3 length, CDR3 protein, CDR3 DNA. A D gene is named only where the DNA matches it firmly. Some rows mark clone size as missing; the rest say once, few, many or name a class of expanded clone.

NA	TRBV30	TRBD1	TRBJ1-2	13	CAWRGGQKVGYTF	TGTGCCTGGAGGGGGGGACAGAAGGTCGGCTACACCTTC
NA	TRBV13	TRBD2	TRBJ2-7	14	CASSPRTGGNEQYF	TGTGCCAGCAGCCCCAGGACGGGGGGAAACGAGCAGTACTTC
once	TRBV16	NA	TRBJ1-5	14	CASSQGEGNQPQHF	TGTGCCAGCAGCCAAGGTGAGGGCAATCAGCCCCAGCATTTT
NA	TRBV28	NA	TRBJ2-3	14	CASSPRGRGDTQYF	TGTGCCAGCAGTCCGAGGGGGAGGGGAGATACGCAGTATTTT
once	TRBV7-7	NA	TRBJ2-3	15	CASSAPGLSTDTQYF	TGTGCCAGCAGCGCACCGGGACTCAGCACAGATACGCAGTATTTT
NA	TRBV28	NA	TRBJ1-2	13	CASSSPVNYGYTF	TGTGCCAGCAGTTCCCCAGTTAACTATGGCTACACCTTC
once	TRBV3-1/TRBV3-2	TRBD2	TRBJ2-1	14	CASSPVGLGGEQFF	TGTGCCAGCAGCCCCGTGGGACTAGGGGGGGAGCAGTTCTTC
NA	TRBV7-8	TRBD1	TRBJ1-4	15	CASSLVRGPQEKLFF	TGTGCCAGCAGCTTAGTGAGGGGGCCGCAGGAAAAACTGTTTTTT
few	TRBV5-6	NA	TRBJ2-3	14	CASSLEGAGDTQYF	TGTGCCAGCAGCTTGGAAGGGGCTGGGGATACGCAGTATTTT
NA	TRBV5-4	TRBD2	TRBJ2-7	15	CASSLVGRAAGEQYF	TGTGCCAGCAGCTTGGTCGGGAGGGCCGCGGGGGAGCAGTACTTC
few	TRBV7-9	NA	TRBJ2-7	14	CASSPDGSSYEQYF	TGTGCCAGCAGCCCAGACGGGAGCTCCTACGAGCAGTACTTC
NA	TRBV9	NA	TRBJ2-1	14	CASSVGGSNNEQFF	TGTGCCAGCAGCGTAGGCGGCAGCAACAATGAGCAGTTCTTC
NA	TRBV5-1	NA	TRBJ1-2	14	CASSFLTNNYGYTF	TGCGCCAGCAGCTTCTTAACTAATAACTATGGCTACACCTTC
once	TRBV5-4	NA	TRBJ2-7	16	CASSLDGAGRIYEQYF	TGTGCCAGCAGCTTGGACGGTGCGGGCCGAATCTACGAGCAGTACTTC
once	TRBV5-5	NA	TRBJ1-2	15	CASSLEPGINYGYTF	TGTGCCAGCAGCTTGGAGCCGGGGATAAACTATGGCTACACCTTC
NA	TRBV7-9	NA	TRBJ2-1	15	CASSVLEFSYNEQFF	TGTGCCAGCAGCGTCCTGGAGTTCTCCTACAATGAGCAGTTCTTC
NA	TRBV27	NA	TRBJ2-7	14	CASSPGARSYEQYF	TGTGCCAGCAGCCCAGGGGCCCGGTCCTACGAGCAGTACTTC
once	TRBV14	TRBD2	TRBJ2-3	15	CASSRTSGLTDTQYF	TGTGCCAGCAGCCGTACTAGCGGACTCACAGATACGCAGTATTTT
NA	TRBV9	NA	TRBJ1-4	14	CASSVGSGNEKLFF	TGTGCCAGCAGCGTAGGGTCGGGGAATGAAAAACTGTTTTTT
NA	TRBV7-9	NA	TRBJ1-6	14	CASSFVGENSPLHF	TGTGCCAGCAGCTTTGTCGGGGAGAATTCACCCCTCCACTTT
NA	TRBV2	TRBD1	TRBJ2-3	14	CASSAGQATDTQYF	TGTGCCAGCAGCGCGGGACAGGCCACAGATACGCAGTATTTT
NA	TRBV9	NA	TRBJ1-3	14	CASSVEGRGDTIYF	TGTGCCAGCAGCGTAGAAGGCCGGGGGGACACCATATATTTT
NA	TRBV6-5	TRBD2	TRBJ2-3	14	CASSYLVGGGTQYF	TGTGCCAGCAGTTACTTGGTGGGCGGGGGGACGCAGTATTTT